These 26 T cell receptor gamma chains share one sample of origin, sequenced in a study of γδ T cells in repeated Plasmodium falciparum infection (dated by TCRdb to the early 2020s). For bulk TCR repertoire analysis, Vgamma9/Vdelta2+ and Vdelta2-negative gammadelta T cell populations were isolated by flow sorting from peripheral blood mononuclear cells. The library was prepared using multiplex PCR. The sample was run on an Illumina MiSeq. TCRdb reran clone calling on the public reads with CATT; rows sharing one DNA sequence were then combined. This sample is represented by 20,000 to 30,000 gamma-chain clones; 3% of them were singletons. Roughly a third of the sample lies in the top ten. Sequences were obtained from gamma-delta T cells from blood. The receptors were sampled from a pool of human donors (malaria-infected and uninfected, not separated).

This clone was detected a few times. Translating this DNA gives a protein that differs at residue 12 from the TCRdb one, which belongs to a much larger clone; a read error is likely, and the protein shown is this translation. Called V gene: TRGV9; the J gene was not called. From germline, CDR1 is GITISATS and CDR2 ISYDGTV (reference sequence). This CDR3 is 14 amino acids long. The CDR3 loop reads CALWEPPNYYKELF. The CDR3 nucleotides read TGTGCCTTGTGGGAGCCTCCGAATTATTATAAGGAACTCTTT.

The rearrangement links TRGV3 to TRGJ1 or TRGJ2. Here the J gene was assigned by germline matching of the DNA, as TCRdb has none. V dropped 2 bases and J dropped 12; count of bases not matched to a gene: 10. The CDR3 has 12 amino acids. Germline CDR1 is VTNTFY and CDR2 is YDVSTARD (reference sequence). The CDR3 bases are TGTGCCACCTGGGACACCCCTTTATCGAAACTCTTT. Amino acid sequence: CATWDTPLSKLF.

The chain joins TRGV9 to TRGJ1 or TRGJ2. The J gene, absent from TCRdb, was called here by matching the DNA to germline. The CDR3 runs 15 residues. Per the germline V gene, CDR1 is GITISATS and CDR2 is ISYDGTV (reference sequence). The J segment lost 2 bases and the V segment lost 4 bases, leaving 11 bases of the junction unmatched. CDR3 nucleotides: TGTGCCTTGTGGGAAGGTAACGATTATTATTATAAGAAACTCTTT. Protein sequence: CALWEGNDYYYKKLF.

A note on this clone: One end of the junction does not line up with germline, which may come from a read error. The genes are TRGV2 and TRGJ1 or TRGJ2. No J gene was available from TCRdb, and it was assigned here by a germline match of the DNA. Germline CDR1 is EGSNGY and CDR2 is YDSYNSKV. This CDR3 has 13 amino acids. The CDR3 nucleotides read TGCAGTGCCACCTGGGACGGCCCGGGTAAGAAACTCTTT. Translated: CSATWDGPGKKLF.

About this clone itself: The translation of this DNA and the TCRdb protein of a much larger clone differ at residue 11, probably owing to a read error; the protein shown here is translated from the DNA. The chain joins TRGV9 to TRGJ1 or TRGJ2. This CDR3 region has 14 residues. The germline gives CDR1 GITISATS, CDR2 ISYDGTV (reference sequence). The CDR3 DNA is TGTGCCTTGTGGGAGTTGTACCCCCAGGATAATAAACTCTTT. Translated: CALWELYPQDNKLF.

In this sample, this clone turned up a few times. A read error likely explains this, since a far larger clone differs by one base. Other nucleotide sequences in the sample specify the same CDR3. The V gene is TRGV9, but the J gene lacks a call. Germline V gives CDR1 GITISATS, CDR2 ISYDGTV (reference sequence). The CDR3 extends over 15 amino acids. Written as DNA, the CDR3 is TGTGCCTTGTGGTCCGAGGGGTTGGGCAAAAAAATCAAAGTATTT. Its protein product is CALWSEGLGKKIKVF.

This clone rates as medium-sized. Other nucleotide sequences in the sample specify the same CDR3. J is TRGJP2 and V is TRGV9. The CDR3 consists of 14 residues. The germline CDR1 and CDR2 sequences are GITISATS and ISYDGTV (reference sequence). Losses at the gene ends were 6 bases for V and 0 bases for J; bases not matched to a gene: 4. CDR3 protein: CALWTYSSDWIKTF. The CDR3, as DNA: TGTGCCTTGTGGACTTATAGTAGTGATTGGATCAAGACGTTT.

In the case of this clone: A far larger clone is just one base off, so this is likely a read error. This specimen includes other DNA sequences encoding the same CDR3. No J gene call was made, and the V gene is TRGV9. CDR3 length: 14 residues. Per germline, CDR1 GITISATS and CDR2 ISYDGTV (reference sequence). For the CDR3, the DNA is TGTGCCTTGTGGGAGGTGCATCCTTATTATAAGAAACTTTTT. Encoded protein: CALWEVHPYYKKLF.

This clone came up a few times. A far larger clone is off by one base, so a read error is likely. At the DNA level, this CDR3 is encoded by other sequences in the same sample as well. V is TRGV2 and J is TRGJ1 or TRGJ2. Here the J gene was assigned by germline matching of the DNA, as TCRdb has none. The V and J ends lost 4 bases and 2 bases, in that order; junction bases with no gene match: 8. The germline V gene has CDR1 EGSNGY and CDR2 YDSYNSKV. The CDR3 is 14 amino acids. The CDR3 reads CATWDGFYYYKKLF. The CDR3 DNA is TGTGCCACCTGGGATGGATTTTATTATTATAAGAAACTCTTT.

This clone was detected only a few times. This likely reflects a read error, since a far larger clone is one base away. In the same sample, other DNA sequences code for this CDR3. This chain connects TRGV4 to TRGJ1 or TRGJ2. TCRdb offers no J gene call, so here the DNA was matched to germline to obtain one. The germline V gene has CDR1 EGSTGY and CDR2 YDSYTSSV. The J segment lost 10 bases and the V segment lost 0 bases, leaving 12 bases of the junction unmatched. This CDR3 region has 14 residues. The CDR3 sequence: CATWDGPSIYKKLF. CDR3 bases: TGTGCCACCTGGGATGGGCCTTCTATTTACAAGAAACTCTTT.

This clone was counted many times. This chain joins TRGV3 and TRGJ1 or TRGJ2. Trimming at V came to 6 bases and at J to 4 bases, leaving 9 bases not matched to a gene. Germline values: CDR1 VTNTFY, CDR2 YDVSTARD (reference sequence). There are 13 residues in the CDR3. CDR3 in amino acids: CATWPRGYYKKLF. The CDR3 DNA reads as TGTGCCACCTGGCCTAGGGGCTATTATAAGAAACTCTTT.

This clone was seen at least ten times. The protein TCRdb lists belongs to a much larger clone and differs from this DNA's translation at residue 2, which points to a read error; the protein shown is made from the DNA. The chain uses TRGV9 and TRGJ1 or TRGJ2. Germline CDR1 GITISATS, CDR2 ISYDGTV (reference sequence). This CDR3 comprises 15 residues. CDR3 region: CTLWEVRGGRYKKLF. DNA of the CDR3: TGTACCTTGTGGGAGGTACGCGGGGGTAGGTATAAGAAACTCTTT.

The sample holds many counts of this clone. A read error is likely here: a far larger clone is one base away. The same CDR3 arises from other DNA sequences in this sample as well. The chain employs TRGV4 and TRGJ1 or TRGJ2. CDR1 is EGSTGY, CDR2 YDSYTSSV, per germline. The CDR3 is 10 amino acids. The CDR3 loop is CATWDCEKLF. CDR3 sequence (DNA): TGTGCCACCTGGGATTGTGAGAAGCTCTTT.

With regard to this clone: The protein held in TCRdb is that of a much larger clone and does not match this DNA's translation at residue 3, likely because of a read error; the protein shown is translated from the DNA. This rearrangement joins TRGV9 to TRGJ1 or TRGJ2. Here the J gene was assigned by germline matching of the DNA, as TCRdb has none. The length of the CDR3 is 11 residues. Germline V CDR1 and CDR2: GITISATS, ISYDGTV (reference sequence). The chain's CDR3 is CASWEVQMKLF. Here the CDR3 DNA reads TGTGCCTCGTGGGAGGTGCAAATGAAACTCTTT.

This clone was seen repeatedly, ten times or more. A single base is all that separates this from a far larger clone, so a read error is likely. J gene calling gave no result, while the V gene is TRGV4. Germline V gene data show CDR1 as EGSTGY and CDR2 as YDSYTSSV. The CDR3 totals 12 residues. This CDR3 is CATWDVGYKRLF. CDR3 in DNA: TGTGCCACCTGGGATGTAGGTTATAAGAGACTCTTT.

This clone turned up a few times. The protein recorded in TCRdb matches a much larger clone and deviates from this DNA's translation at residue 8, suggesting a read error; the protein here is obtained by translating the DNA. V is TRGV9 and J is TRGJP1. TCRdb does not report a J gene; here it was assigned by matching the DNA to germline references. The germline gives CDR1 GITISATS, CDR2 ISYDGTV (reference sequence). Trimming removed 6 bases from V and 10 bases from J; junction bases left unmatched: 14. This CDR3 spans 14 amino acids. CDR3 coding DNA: TGTGCCTTGTGGCCCATTACCCTCATTTGGTTCAAGATATTT. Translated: CALWPITLIWFKIF.

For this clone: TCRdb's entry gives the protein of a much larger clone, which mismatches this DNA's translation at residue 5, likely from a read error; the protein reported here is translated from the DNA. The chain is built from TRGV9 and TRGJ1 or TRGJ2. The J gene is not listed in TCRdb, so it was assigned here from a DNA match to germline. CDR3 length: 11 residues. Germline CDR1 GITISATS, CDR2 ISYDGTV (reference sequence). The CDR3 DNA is TGTGCCTTGTGGGGGGTGGGTAAGAAACTCTTT. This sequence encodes CALWGVGKKLF.

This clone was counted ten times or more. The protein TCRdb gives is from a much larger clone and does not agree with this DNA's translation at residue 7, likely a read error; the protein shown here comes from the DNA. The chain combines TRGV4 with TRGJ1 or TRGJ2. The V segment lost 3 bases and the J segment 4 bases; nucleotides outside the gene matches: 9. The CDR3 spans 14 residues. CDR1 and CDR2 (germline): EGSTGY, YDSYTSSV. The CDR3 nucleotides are TGTGCCACCTGGGATCCTCGGAGCTATTATAAGAAACTCTTT. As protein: CATWDPRSYYKKLF.

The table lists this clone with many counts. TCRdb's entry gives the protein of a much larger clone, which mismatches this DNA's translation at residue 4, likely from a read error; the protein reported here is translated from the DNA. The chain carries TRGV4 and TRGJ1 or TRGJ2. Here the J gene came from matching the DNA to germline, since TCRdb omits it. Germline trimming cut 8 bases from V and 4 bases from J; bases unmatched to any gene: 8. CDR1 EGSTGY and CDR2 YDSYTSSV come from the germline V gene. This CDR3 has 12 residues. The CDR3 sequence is CATLTPYYKKLF. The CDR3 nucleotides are TGTGCCACCTTGACTCCCTATTATAAGAAACTCTTT.

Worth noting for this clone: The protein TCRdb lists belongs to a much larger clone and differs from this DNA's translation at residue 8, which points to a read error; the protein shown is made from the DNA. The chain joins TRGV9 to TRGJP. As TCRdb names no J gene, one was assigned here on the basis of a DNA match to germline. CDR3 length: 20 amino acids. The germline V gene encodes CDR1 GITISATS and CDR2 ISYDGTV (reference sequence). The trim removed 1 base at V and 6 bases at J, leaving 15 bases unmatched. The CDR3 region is CALWEVWPLLGELGKKIKVF. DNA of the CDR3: TGTGCCTTGTGGGAGGTCTGGCCTCTATTAGGAGAGTTGGGCAAAAAAATCAAGGTATTT.

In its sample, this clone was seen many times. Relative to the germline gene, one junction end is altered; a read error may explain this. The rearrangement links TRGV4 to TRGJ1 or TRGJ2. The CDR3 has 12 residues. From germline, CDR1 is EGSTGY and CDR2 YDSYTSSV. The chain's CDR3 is CATWDVGHKELF. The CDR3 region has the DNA TGTGCCACCTGGGATGTAGGTCATAAGGAACTCTTT.

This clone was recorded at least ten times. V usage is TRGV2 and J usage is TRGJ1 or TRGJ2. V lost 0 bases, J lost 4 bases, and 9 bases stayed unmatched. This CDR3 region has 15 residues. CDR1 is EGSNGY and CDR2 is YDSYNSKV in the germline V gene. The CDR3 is CATWDGPLGYYKKLF. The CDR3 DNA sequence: TGTGCCACCTGGGACGGGCCCTTGGGCTATTATAAGAAACTCTTT.

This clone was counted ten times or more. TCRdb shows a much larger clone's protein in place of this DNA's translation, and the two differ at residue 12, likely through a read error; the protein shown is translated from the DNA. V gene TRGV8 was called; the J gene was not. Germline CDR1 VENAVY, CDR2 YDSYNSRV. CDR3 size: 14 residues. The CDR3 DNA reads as TGTGCCACCTGGGTTCTGCGGGTCTATTATAAGGAACTCTTT. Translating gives CATWVLRVYYKELF.

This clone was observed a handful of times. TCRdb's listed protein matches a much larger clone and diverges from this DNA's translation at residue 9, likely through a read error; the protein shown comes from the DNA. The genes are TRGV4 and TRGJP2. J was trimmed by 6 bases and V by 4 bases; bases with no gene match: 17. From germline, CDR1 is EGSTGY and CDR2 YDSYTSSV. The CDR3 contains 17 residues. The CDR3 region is CATWDGLVREGDWIKTF. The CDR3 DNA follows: TGTGCCACCTGGGACGGCCTTGTGAGAGAGGGTGATTGGATCAAGACGTTT.

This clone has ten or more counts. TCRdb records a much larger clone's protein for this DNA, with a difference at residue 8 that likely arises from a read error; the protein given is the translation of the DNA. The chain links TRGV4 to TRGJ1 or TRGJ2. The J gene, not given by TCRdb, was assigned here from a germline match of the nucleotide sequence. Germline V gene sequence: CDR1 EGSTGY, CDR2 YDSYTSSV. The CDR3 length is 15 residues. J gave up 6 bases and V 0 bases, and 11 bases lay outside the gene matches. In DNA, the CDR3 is TGTGCCACCTGGGATGGGCGGCCTATTTCTTATAAGAAACTCTTT. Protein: CATWDGRPISYKKLF.

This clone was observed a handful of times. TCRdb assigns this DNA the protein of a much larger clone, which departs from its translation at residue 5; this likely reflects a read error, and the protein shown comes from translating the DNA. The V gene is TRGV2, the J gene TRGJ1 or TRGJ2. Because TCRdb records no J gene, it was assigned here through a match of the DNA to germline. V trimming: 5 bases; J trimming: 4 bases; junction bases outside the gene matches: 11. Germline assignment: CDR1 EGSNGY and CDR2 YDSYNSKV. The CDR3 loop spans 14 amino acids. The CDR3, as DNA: TGTGCCACCTGGGGCGACCAGCCGTATTATAAGAAACTCTTT. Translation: CATWGDQPYYKKLF.